Listed below are T cell receptor beta chains from one sample, sequenced in a study of T cell responses to AZD1222 COVID-19 vaccine. Repertoires were generated with immunoSEQ multiplex PCR, while TCRdb's copy carries only in-frame clones and drops some. Among about 150,000 clones listed, around nine tenths were seen once. The starting material was peripheral blood, obtained on day 0 of AZD1222 vaccination. These receptors originate from an adult in good health. Both conserved end residues are part of each CDR3. D genes are given only for firm matches. Rows give clone size only sometimes, using once, few, many, or a class for an expanded clone.

v_gene	abundance	d_gene	j_gene	CDR3aa	CDR3nt
TRBV11-3	-	-	TRBJ2-7	CASSLDSGSAPQYF	TGTGCCAGCAGCTTAGACTCTGGGAGTGCCCCTCAGTACTTC
TRBV6-1	-	TRBD1	TRBJ1-6	CASSEMTGPGHF	TGTGCCAGCAGTGAAATGACAGGGCCCGGACACTTT
TRBV27	-	TRBD2	TRBJ2-3	CASSFLAGGTDTQYF	TGTGCCAGCAGTTTTCTAGCGGGGGGCACAGATACGCAGTATTTT
TRBV6-4	-	TRBD2	TRBJ2-2	CASSDFGGKDTGELFF	TGTGCCAGCAGTGATTTCGGGGGGAAGGACACCGGGGAGCTGTTTTTT
TRBV27	-	-	TRBJ1-2	CASSPGRSYGYTF	TGTGCCAGCAGCCCCGGGAGGTCCTATGGCTACACCTTC
TRBV9	-	TRBD2	TRBJ2-5	CASSGSGGPQETQYF	TGTGCCAGCAGCGGAAGCGGGGGCCCCCAAGAGACCCAGTACTTC
TRBV5-1	once	-	TRBJ2-1	CASSQQSSEVSYNEQFF	TGCGCCAGCAGCCAACAATCTAGCGAAGTCTCCTACAATGAGCAGTTCTTC
TRBV11-2	-	-	TRBJ1-2	CASSLEGRGYTF	TGTGCCAGCAGCTTAGAGGGTCGGGGCTACACCTTC
TRBV4-2	-	TRBD1	TRBJ2-1	CASSPGTGHGEQFF	TGTGCCAGCAGCCCCGGGACAGGGCATGGTGAGCAGTTCTTC
TRBV11-1	-	TRBD1	TRBJ1-1	CASGRTGGTEAFF	TGTGCCAGCGGAAGGACAGGGGGAACTGAAGCTTTCTTT
TRBV4-3	-	-	TRBJ1-1	CASSQSSNLNTEAFF	TGCGCCAGCAGCCAATCGTCCAATTTGAACACTGAAGCTTTCTTT
TRBV4-3	once	-	TRBJ2-2	CASSLQTGELFF	TGCGCCAGCAGCCTTCAAACCGGGGAGCTGTTTTTT